These T cell receptor beta chains were read from a single sample in a study of T cells after yellow fever vaccination. TCRdb processed the 5' RACE reads anew with MiXCR; each CDR3 protein has one entry. The sample includes some 290,000 distinct CDR3 sequences, around a tenth of them seen just once. Specimen: CD4+ T cells sorted from PBMCs, collected 45 days after the yellow fever booster vaccination. Receptors originate from a man aged 18 to 30 who received the YFV17D yellow fever vaccine. Both conserved end residues are part of each CDR3. Fields, in order: J gene, clone size, V gene, D gene, CDR3 protein, CDR3 DNA. The D gene is left open where the match is weak. Clone size appears in some rows only: once, few, many, or a class for an expanded clone.

TRBJ2-7	few	TRBV5-4	TRBD2	CASSPGGASYEQYF	TGTGCCAGCAGCCCGGGAGGGGCATCCTACGAGCAGTACTTC
TRBJ2-3	many	TRBV24-1	TRBD2	CATSDSRGGADTQYF	TGTGCCACCAGTGATTCCCGGGGGGGGGCAGATACGCAGTATTTT
TRBJ2-7	few	TRBV20-1	TRBD1	CSASRGPYEQYF	TGCAGTGCTAGCAGGGGGCCCTACGAGCAGTACTTC
TRBJ1-6	many	TRBV9	NA	CASSNDSPLHF	TGTGCCAGCAGCAACGATTCACCCCTCCACTTT
TRBJ1-1	many	TRBV2	NA	CASSEGVGTEAFF	TGTGCCAGCAGTGAAGGGGTGGGCACTGAAGCTTTCTTT
TRBJ2-3	NA	TRBV18	NA	CASSPGRGATDTQYF	TGTGCCAGCTCCCCGGGAAGGGGTGCCACAGATACGCAGTATTTT
TRBJ1-1	few	TRBV4-1	NA	CASSQETVNTEAFF	TGCGCCAGCAGCCAAGAGACAGTAAACACTGAAGCTTTCTTT
TRBJ2-5	many	TRBV7-2	TRBD2	CASSLVRGYQETQYF	TGTGCCAGCAGCTTAGTGCGGGGGTACCAAGAGACCCAGTACTTC
TRBJ1-2	few	TRBV11-2	NA	CASSISDGISGNWGGYTF	TGTGCCAGCAGCATATCAGATGGGATAAGCGGTAATTGGGGTGGCTACACCTTC
TRBJ1-2	NA	TRBV12-3/TRBV12-4	NA	CASSPTGVYGYTF	TGTGCCAGCAGCCCGACAGGCGTTTATGGCTACACCTTC
TRBJ1-4	NA	TRBV5-1	NA	CASSLVSGSEKLFF	TGCGCCAGCAGCTTGGTCAGTGGGAGTGAAAAACTGTTTTTT
TRBJ2-7	many	TRBV4-2	NA	CASSQGTTRYEQYF	TGTGCCAGCAGCCAGGGGACCACAAGGTACGAGCAGTACTTC
TRBJ2-5	NA	TRBV20-1	NA	CSARDLEQVGTQYF	TGCAGTGCTAGAGATCTGGAGCAAGTCGGGACCCAGTACTTC
TRBJ2-3	many	TRBV7-9	NA	CASSPSGLRTDTQYF	TGTGCCAGCAGCCCAAGCGGGTTGCGCACAGATACGCAGTATTTT
TRBJ2-1	few	TRBV5-1	NA	CASSLPRASYNEQFF	TGCGCCAGCAGCTTACCCAGGGCTTCTTACAATGAGCAGTTCTTC
TRBJ1-2	NA	TRBV12-3/TRBV12-4	NA	CASRRGEAGRGYTF	TGTGCCAGCAGGCGAGGGGAGGCGGGTCGCGGCTACACCTTC
TRBJ1-6	many	TRBV4-1	NA	CASSQEAGDSPLHF	TGCGCCAGCAGCCAAGAGGCAGGGGATTCACCCCTCCACTTT
TRBJ1-4	NA	TRBV24-1	NA	CATSDDRTTNEKLFF	TGTGCCACCAGTGATGACCGGACAACTAATGAAAAACTGTTTTTT
TRBJ2-3	NA	TRBV12-5	NA	CASGLGERDTQYF	TGTGCTAGTGGTTTGGGGGAAAGAGATACGCAGTATTTT
TRBJ1-2	many	TRBV4-3	NA	CASSQAWDRNSGGYTF	TGCGCCAGCAGCCAAGCCTGGGACCGTAATTCGGGGGGCTACACCTTC
TRBJ2-7	few	TRBV2	TRBD1	CASNGQGAIYEQYF	TGTGCCAGCAATGGACAGGGGGCTATCTACGAGCAGTACTTC
TRBJ1-1	few	TRBV15	NA	CATSRVVGTEAFF	TGTGCCACCAGCAGAGTAGTGGGGACTGAAGCTTTCTTT